Sequencing of this T cell receptor beta chain was carried out in a study of cytomegalovirus exposure and HLA in healthy donors. Remarks on this clone: What it binds is not known.

The PCR ran on 60 Vbeta and 13 Jbeta primers. The table came from immunoSEQ multiplex PCR; TCRdb's copy has only in-frame clones and leaves some out. The repertoire shows 120,000 to 150,000 clones; the top ten hold around 1.5%. This CDR3 spans 15 amino acids. Germline CDR1 and CDR2: SEHNR and FQNEAQ (reference sequence). V lost 4 bases and J lost 8, with 15 bases in between. Broader study findings: Later analysis placed DRB1 highest and HLA-C lowest in TCR association rates, which differed by HLA locus.

V usage is TRBV7-9 and J usage is TRBJ1-6, with D possibly being TRBD1 (6 bases). Specimen: PBMCs. The sequence was obtained from a woman between 45 and 65 years old in good health and CMV-seronegative. The CDR3 DNA is TGTGCCAGCAGCTCTCGGACAGACCGCGATTCACCCCTCCACTTT. Amino acid sequence: CASSSRTDRDSPLHF. Variable domain in full (rest from reference TRBV7-9 and TRBJ1-6): DTGVSQNPRHKITKRGQNVTFRCDPISEHNRLYWYRQTLGQGPEFLTYFQNEAQLEKSRLLSDRFSAERPKGSFSTLEIQRTEQGDSAMYLCASSSRTDRDSPLHFGNGTRLTVT.